This T cell receptor beta chain was obtained from a study of blood T cell repertoires in COVID-19. Study overall: Researchers got acute and convalescent COVID-19 samples from the United States, Italy and Spain. PBMCs, B-cell-depleted T cells, or T cells were the source of the cDNA or gDNA that made up the material.

Source study methods: Quantification of nucleated cells was approximated via reference gene primer amplification. Generated by immunoSEQ multiplex PCR, the TCRdb table keeps only in-frame clones and is missing some. That table furnishes V, J and clone size, whereas the DNA furnished D and trimming. The data show about 55,000 clones, with about nine tenths seen just once and under 7% held by the top ten. Germline V gene lookup returns CDR1 SGHNT and CDR2 YYREEE (reference sequence). The CDR3 consists of 16 residues. V lost 4 bases to trimming and J lost 5 bases; unmatched junction nucleotides: 12. Specimen: peripheral blood. The receptor comes from a man aged 45-65 years with active COVID-19. The chain uses TRBV5-4 and TRBJ2-5; TRBD2 agrees at 9 bases. CDR3 loop: CASSPGGGGGAETQYF. Written as DNA, the CDR3 is TGTGCCAGCAGCCCGGGCGGCGGCGGGGGGGCGGAGACCCAGTACTTC.